Below are 28 T cell receptor beta chains sequenced from a single sample in a study of shared clonotypes between healthy human individuals. TCRdb's table, derived via immunoSEQ multiplex PCR, lists solely in-frame clones and lacks some. The data hold 1,400,000 or so clones, with just under 99% observed a single time. Sequenced material: naive CD4+ T cells sorted from blood. Subset of the sample: CD45RA+ positively selected. These receptors were taken from a man aged 30-40 years in good health.

The chain couples TRBV7-8 to TRBJ1-2, with a tentative D call TRBD1 (6 bases). V lost 5 bases and J lost 5, with 15 bases in between. CDR3 length equals 14 residues. The germline CDR1 and CDR2 sequences are SGHVS and FQNEAQ. DNA for the CDR3: TGTGCCAGCAGCCTTTTACAGGGAGAGTATGGCTACACCTTC. Its protein product is CASSLLQGEYGYTF.

The chain combines TRBV7-9 with TRBJ2-2, with TRBD1 as a possible D gene (6 bases). The CDR3 consists of 17 residues. V lost 6 bases and J lost 5, with 22 bases in between. Per the germline V gene, CDR1 is SEHNR and CDR2 is FQNEAQ (reference sequence). The chain's CDR3 is CASRPGTPKGRTGELFF. The CDR3 DNA sequence: TGTGCCAGCAGGCCCGGGACACCAAAGGGTCGTACCGGGGAGCTGTTTTTT.

This CDR3 is CASSLGPQGFSYGYTF. The DNA of the CDR3 is TGTGCCAGCAGCTTAGGGCCACAGGGATTCTCCTATGGCTACACCTTC. The rearrangement uses TRBV7-9 and TRBJ1-2; the D gene is possibly TRBD1 (6 bases). Germline V gene lookup returns CDR1 SEHNR and CDR2 FQNEAQ (reference sequence). CDR3 length: 16 residues. Trimming left V 1 base short and J 4 bases short, with 16 bases between.

The V call is TRBV27, the J call TRBJ1-2; D ambiguous. From germline, CDR1 is MNHEY and CDR2 SMNVEV (reference sequence). This CDR3 is 12 amino acids long. Trimming shortened V by 8 bases and J by 4 bases, and 11 bases separated the two germline ends. The chain's CDR3 is CASADAIYGYTF. CDR3 DNA: TGTGCCAGCGCCGACGCTATCTATGGCTACACCTTC.

For this clone: The identical CDR3 is also encoded by other nucleotide sequences in the sample. V is TRBV7-2 and J is TRBJ2-7; no firm D call. Per the germline V gene, CDR1 is SGHTA and CDR2 is FQGNSA. V was cut by 1 base and J by 0 bases, with 7 bases left in between. The CDR3 runs to 14 residues. CDR3 sequence (DNA): TGTGCCAGCAGCTTAGACTTCGGCTCCTACGAGCAGTACTTC. It translates to CASSLDFGSYEQYF.

The chain has TRBV2 and TRBJ2-7; D call uncertain. The length of the CDR3 is 15 residues. CDR1 is SNHLY, CDR2 FYNNEI, per germline. V lost 2 bases to trimming and J lost 4 bases, with 15 bases between them. In nucleotides, the CDR3 is TGTGCCAGCAGTGAATTCGGTACTCCTCTTTACGAGCAGTACTTC. Residues: CASSEFGTPLYEQYF.

J is TRBJ1-5 and V is TRBV25-1, with 8 bases matching TRBD1. The ends lost 6 bases at V and 5 bases at J; junction bases unmatched: 12. The germline V gene has CDR1 MGHDK and CDR2 SYGVNS. This CDR3 comprises 16 residues. The CDR3 coding sequence is TGTGCCAGCAGGGCTCCAACAGGGGGGTCACATCAGCCCCAGCATTTT. Translated: CASRAPTGGSHQPQHF.

The chain is built from TRBV7-2 and TRBJ1-1; D remains unclear. Trimming took 3 bases from V and 0 from J, leaving 11 bases between them. Germline CDR1 reads SGHTA; CDR2 reads FQGNSA. The CDR3 extends over 15 amino acids. The chain's CDR3 is CASSLLASLNTEAFF. Written as DNA, the CDR3 is TGTGCCAGCAGCTTGTTGGCCAGCTTGAACACTGAAGCTTTCTTT. Filled out from reference TRBV7-2 and TRBJ1-1, the complete variable domain reads GAGVSQSPSNKVTEKGKDVELRCDPISGHTALYWYRQSLGQGLEFLIYFQGNSAPDKSGLPSDRFSAERTGGSVSTLTIQRTQQEDSAVYLCASSLLASLNTEAFFGQGTRLTVV.

The chain carries TRBV29-1 and TRBJ2-5; either TRBD1 or TRBD2 may supply D (6 bases each). This CDR3 has 15 amino acids. The germline gives CDR1 SQVTM, CDR2 ANQGSEA. V was shortened by 3 bases and J by 2 bases, with 16 bases between the two germline ends. CDR3 sequence (DNA): TGCAGCGTTGAGCCCAGGGGCGGGGTACAAGAGACCCAGTACTTC. Amino acids: CSVEPRGGVQETQYF.

The CDR3 loop is CASSVGLAGLEQYF. The DNA of the CDR3 is TGTGCCAGCAGCGTAGGACTAGCGGGTCTCGAGCAGTACTTC. The chain has TRBV9 and TRBJ2-7; 10 nucleotides match TRBD2. After removal of 0 bases from V and 6 bases from J, the junction contained 3 bases not matched to a gene. This CDR3 has 14 residues. Looked up from germline, CDR1 is SGDLS and CDR2 is YYNGEE.

This rearrangement joins TRBV5-4 to TRBJ2-1, with D tentatively TRBD2 (6 bases). Germline V gene lookup returns CDR1 SGHNT and CDR2 YYREEE (reference sequence). The CDR3 runs to 17 residues. The V and J ends lost 4 bases and 5 bases respectively, with 22 bases between them. This chain's CDR3 is CASSLIGGGGYDNEQFF. The CDR3 coding sequence is TGTGCCAGCAGCCTAATTGGTGGCGGAGGGTATGACAATGAGCAGTTCTTC. The full variable domain, with the rest looked up from reference TRBV5-4 and TRBJ2-1, is ETGVTQSPTHLIKTRGQQVTLRCSSQSGHNTVSWYQQALGQGPQFIFQYYREEENGRGNFPPRFSGLQFPNYSSELNVNALELDDSALYLCASSLIGGGGYDNEQFFGPGTRLTVL.

The V gene is TRBV5-4, the J gene TRBJ1-1, with 8 bases identical to TRBD1. CDR3 length equals 15 residues. Germline CDR1 and CDR2: SGHNT and YYREEE (reference sequence). V trimming: 4 bases; J trimming: 0 bases; junction bases outside the gene matches: 5. CDR3 sequence: CASSRTGGLNTEAFF. In nucleotides, the CDR3 is TGTGCCAGCAGCCGAACAGGGGGTTTGAACACTGAAGCTTTCTTT.

The V and J genes are TRBV6-5 and TRBJ1-5; D ambiguous. Germline lookup yields CDR1 MNHEY and CDR2 SVGAGI. V lost 6 bases and J lost 0, with 9 bases in between. The length of the CDR3 is 14 residues. CDR3 region: CASRHPDSNQPQHF. CDR3 bases: TGTGCCAGCAGACACCCAGATAGCAATCAGCCCCAGCATTTT.

The J gene is TRBJ2-7, the V gene TRBV10-1, with 10 bases identical to TRBD1. The CDR3 is made up of 15 amino acids. In germline, CDR1 is WNHNN, CDR2 SYGVQD (reference sequence). Trimming cost V 2 bases and J 2 bases; bases outside gene matches: 3. The CDR3 nucleotides read TGCGCCAGCAGTGAGCCCGGGACAGGGGCCTACGAGCAGTACTTC. It specifies CASSEPGTGAYEQYF.

This clone has a single count. The rearrangement uses TRBV27 and TRBJ2-5; D is tentatively TRBD1 or TRBD2 (5 bases each). Looked up from germline, CDR1 is MNHEY and CDR2 is SMNVEV (reference sequence). The CDR3 sequence is 15 residues long. Trimming stripped 5 bases from V and 8 bases from J, with 21 bases between. The CDR3 here is CASSPSAGTRFTQYF. In nucleotides, the CDR3 is TGTGCCAGCAGTCCCTCAGCAGGGACCCGATTCACCCAGTACTTC.

The chain combines TRBV6-6 with TRBJ1-1; TRBD1 is a possible D gene (6 bases). With 5 bases removed from V and 5 bases from J, the gap between germline ends came to 9 bases. The CDR3 covers 12 residues. Looked up from germline, CDR1 is MNHNY and CDR2 is SVGAGI (reference sequence). The CDR3 nucleotides read TGTGCCAGCAGTGCTGACAGGACTGAAGCTTTCTTT. Amino acid sequence: CASSADRTEAFF.

This chain links TRBV18 with TRBJ2-1; 7 bases align to TRBD2. Losses at the gene ends were 0 bases for V and 5 bases for J; bases not matched to a gene: 10. The CDR3 totals 17 residues. Germline V gene lookup returns CDR1 KGHSH and CDR2 LQKENI. CDR3 bases: TGTGCCAGCTCACCACCCTCTCGCGGGAGCGGGAACAATGAGCAGTTCTTC. Translation gives CASSPPSRGSGNNEQFF.

This CDR3 is CASSTPGTAMRSYGYTF. The CDR3 nucleotides are TGTGCCAGTAGTACGCCTGGGACGGCTATGCGGAGCTATGGCTACACCTTC. The gene calls are TRBV19 and TRBJ1-2; TRBD1 is a possible D gene (5 bases). Germline V lookup: CDR1 LNHDA, CDR2 SQIVND (reference sequence). CDR3 length: 17 amino acids. Trimming cost V 4 bases and J 4 bases, with 22 bases left between them.

The CDR3 DNA follows: TGTGCCAGCAGTGTAGAAAATCCAGATAGCTCCTACGAGCAGTACTTC. Its protein is CASSVENPDSSYEQYF. This chain joins TRBV2 and TRBJ2-7, with D unclear. CDR3 length: 16 residues. Germline V gene sequence: CDR1 SNHLY, CDR2 FYNNEI. V lost 4 bases and J 0 bases, leaving 16 bases between the germline ends. Full variable domain (missing parts from reference TRBV2 and TRBJ2-7): EPEVTQTPSHQVTQMGQEVILRCVPISNHLYFYWYRQILGQKVEFLVSFYNNEISEKSEIFDDQFSVERPDGSNFTLKIRSTKLEDSAMYFCASSVENPDSSYEQYFGPGTRLTVT.

The chain uses TRBV18 and TRBJ2-1, with D maybe TRBD1 (6 bases). Trimming removed 6 bases at V and 5 bases at J, with 20 bases between. CDR3 length: 16 residues. CDR1 is KGHSH and CDR2 is LQKENI in the germline V gene. The CDR3 DNA reads as TGTGCCAGCTCGGTGGCCCTAGGACAGCTCAACAATGAGCAGTTCTTC. This translates into CASSVALGQLNNEQFF.

The chain uses TRBV29-1 and TRBJ2-5, with D possibly TRBD1 on 6 matching bases. The germline V gene encodes CDR1 SQVTM and CDR2 ANQGSEA. The CDR3 consists of 13 residues. V lost 5 bases and J 0 bases, leaving 10 bases between the germline ends. The CDR3 DNA reads TGCAGCGTTTGTGGGACAAACCAAGAGACCCAGTACTTC. Protein: CSVCGTNQETQYF. The whole variable domain, filled in from reference TRBV29-1 and TRBJ2-5, reads SAVISQKPSRDICQRGTSLTIQCQVDSQVTMMFWYRQQPGQSLTLIATANQGSEATYESGFVIDKFPISRPNLTFSTLTVSNMSPEDSSIYLCSVCGTNQETQYFGPGTRLLVL.

V is TRBV6-5 and J is TRBJ2-1; D unclear. Looked up from germline, CDR1 is MNHEY and CDR2 is SVGAGI. V shed 6 bases and J shed 4 bases, with 10 bases lying between them. CDR3 length: 13 residues. CDR3 DNA: TGTGCCAGCAGCCCCCGGGCTTACAATGAGCAGTTCTTC. Translated, it gives CASSPRAYNEQFF.

J is TRBJ1-5 and V is TRBV2, with D tentatively TRBD1 (6 bases). Germline CDR1 is SNHLY and CDR2 is FYNNEI. CDR3 length: 14 residues. V lost 2 bases and J lost 4, with 9 bases in between. CDR3 DNA sequence: TGTGCCAGCAGTGAATACAGGGAAAATCAGCCCCAGCATTTT. Translating it yields CASSEYRENQPQHF.

The genes are TRBV6-1 and TRBJ2-1; 10 bases line up with TRBD1. This CDR3 is built from 14 residues. Germline trimming cut 4 bases from V and 4 bases from J; bases unmatched to any gene: 1. Germline CDR1 and CDR2: MNHNS and SASEGT. In DNA, the CDR3 is TGTGCCAGCAGTGGGGACAGGGGTTACAATGAGCAGTTCTTC. Amino acids: CASSGDRGYNEQFF.

The rearrangement joins TRBV6-1 to TRBJ1-5, with 9 bases fitting TRBD1. This CDR3 comprises 18 residues. Germline V lookup: CDR1 MNHNS, CDR2 SASEGT. V trimming: 2 bases; J trimming: 6 bases; junction bases outside the gene matches: 14. The CDR3 region has the DNA TGTGCCAGCAGTGAAAACAAAAGGGACAGGGATTACAGTCAGCCCCAGCATTTT. It is translated as CASSENKRDRDYSQPQHF.

The V call is TRBV4-1, the J call TRBJ2-1; the match to TRBD2 covers 12 bases. After removal of 4 bases from V and 5 bases from J, the junction contained 3 bases not matched to a gene. Germline CDR1 is MGHRA and CDR2 is YSYEKL. The CDR3 length is 15 residues. CDR3: CASSRRLAGDNEQFF. The CDR3 DNA is TGCGCCAGCAGCCGCCGACTAGCGGGGGACAATGAGCAGTTCTTC.

V and J are TRBV6-5 and TRBJ1-1; 9 nucleotides match TRBD1. V gave up 0 bases and J gave up 2 bases; unmatched junction bases: 4. This CDR3 is built from 16 residues. Germline V gene sequence: CDR1 MNHEY, CDR2 SVGAGI. The CDR3 is CASSYSTGGDNTEAFF. CDR3 DNA: TGTGCCAGCAGTTACTCGACAGGGGGTGATAACACTGAAGCTTTCTTT.

This chain joins TRBV5-1 and TRBJ2-7, with 9 bases that match TRBD2. The germline gives CDR1 SGHRS, CDR2 YFSETQ. The CDR3 runs to 20 residues. V lost 4 bases to trimming and J lost 4 bases; unmatched junction nucleotides: 24. The chain's CDR3 is CASSPLFQRFEGREGYEQYF. Written as DNA, the CDR3 is TGCGCCAGCAGCCCGCTTTTCCAGCGGTTCGAGGGGCGGGAGGGTTACGAGCAGTACTTC.